This T cell receptor beta chain was profiled in a study of beta chain features in type 1 diabetes. CDR1 and CDR2 (germline): SQVTM, ANQGSEA. The CDR3 runs 15 residues. The trim removed 0 bases at V and 5 bases at J, leaving 7 bases unmatched. Study observations and caveats: The naive, central memory and Treg TCRB repertoires looked more alike in patients than they did in healthy donors.

This clone was detected a few times. The target antigen is unknown. Expressed TCRB transcripts were sequenced because the entire RNA isolate underwent reverse transcription. TCRdb's copy holds only in-frame clones and misses some; the assay was immunoSEQ multiplex PCR. The sample yields hundreds of thousands of clones, around 10% seen once. The chain couples TRBV29-1 to TRBJ2-5, with 9 bases that match TRBD1. Sequencing used naive CD4+ T cells from blood. The receptor's source is a woman under 30 in good health. CDR3 bases: TGCAGCGTTGAAGACACAGGGGGCGCGTGGGAGACCCAGTACTTC. Its protein is CSVEDTGGAWETQYF.